This TCR beta chain was sequenced during a study of T cells in Graves' hyperthyroidism and ophthalmopathy. Regions amplified from RNA transcripts were the TCR beta CDR3 regions. In the first-round RT-PCR of the TCR CDR3, the HTBI primer set was used. Via MiXCR, TCRdb re-called the multiplex PCR reads, giving one row per CDR3 protein. The sample shows 500,000 to 550,000 distinct CDR3 sequences, about 20% of them seen only once. V dropped 1 base and J dropped 2; count of bases not matched to a gene: 6. Germline V gene lookup returns CDR1 SGHTA and CDR2 FQGNSA. The CDR3 has 16 amino acids. The receptor was isolated from a middle-aged man with Graves' ophthalmopathy. V gene TRBV7-2 combines with J gene TRBJ2-7, with 9 bases lining up with TRBD1. Input material: blood. This CDR3 is CASSLVAGQGTYEQYF. The CDR3 bases are TGTGCCAGCAGCTTAGTGGCAGGACAGGGGACCTACGAGCAGTACTTC. The full variable domain, in which reference TRBV7-2 and TRBJ2-7 provide the parts outside the CDR3, is GAGVSQSPSNKVTEKGKDVELRCDPISGHTALYWYRQSLGQGLEFLIYFQGNSAPDKSGLPSDRFSAERTGGSVSTLTIQRTQQEDSAVYLCASSLVAGQGTYEQYFGPGTRLTVT.